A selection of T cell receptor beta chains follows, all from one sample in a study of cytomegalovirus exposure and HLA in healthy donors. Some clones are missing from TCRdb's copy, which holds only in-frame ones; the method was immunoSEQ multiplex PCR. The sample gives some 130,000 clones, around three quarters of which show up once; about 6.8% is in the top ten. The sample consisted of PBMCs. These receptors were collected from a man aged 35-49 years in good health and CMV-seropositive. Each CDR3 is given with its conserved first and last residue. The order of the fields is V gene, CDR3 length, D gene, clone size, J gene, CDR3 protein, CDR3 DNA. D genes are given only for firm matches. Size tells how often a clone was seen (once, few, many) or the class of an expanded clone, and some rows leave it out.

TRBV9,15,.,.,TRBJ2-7,CASSVVTGSRSEQYF,TGTGCCAGCAGCGTAGTAACGGGGTCTCGTAGCGAGCAGTACTTC
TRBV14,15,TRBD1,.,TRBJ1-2,CASSLRQGGSYGYTF,TGTGCCAGCAGCCTCCGACAGGGCGGTTCTTATGGCTACACCTTC
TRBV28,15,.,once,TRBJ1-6,CASTPPAEYNSPLHF,TGTGCCAGCACCCCTCCTGCCGAGTATAATTCACCCCTCCACTTT
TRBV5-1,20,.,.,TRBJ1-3,CASSSTPRKGKGSAGNTIYF,TGCGCCAGCAGCTCAACCCCTAGGAAGGGGAAGGGGTCGGCTGGAAACACCATATATTTT
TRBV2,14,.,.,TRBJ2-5,CASSELLAQETQYF,TGTGCCAGCAGTGAGCTACTAGCTCAAGAGACCCAGTACTTC
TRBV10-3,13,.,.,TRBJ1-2,CAISEEQGDGYTF,TGTGCCATCAGTGAGGAACAGGGCGATGGCTACACCTTT
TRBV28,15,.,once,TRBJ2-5,CASSLGGTAQETQYF,TGTGCCAGCAGTTTAGGCGGGACAGCACAAGAGACCCAGTACTTC
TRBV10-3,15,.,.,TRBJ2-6,CAISGGDTGANVLTF,TGTGCCATCAGTGGGGGAGACACTGGGGCCAACGTCCTGACTTTC
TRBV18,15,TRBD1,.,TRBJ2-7,CASSPRDRGTYEQYF,TGTGCCAGCTCACCACGGGACAGGGGCACCTACGAGCAGTACTTC
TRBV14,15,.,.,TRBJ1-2,CASSQVVRGGEGYTF,TGTGCCAGCAGCCAAGTCGTGCGGGGCGGTGAAGGCTACACCTTC
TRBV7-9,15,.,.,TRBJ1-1,CASSLPIGENTEAFF,TGTGCCAGCAGCTTACCCATCGGGGAGAACACTGAAGCTTTCTTT
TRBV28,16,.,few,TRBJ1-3,CASSLSGVGSGNTIYF,TGTGCCAGCAGTTTATCAGGGGTTGGCTCTGGAAACACCATATATTTT
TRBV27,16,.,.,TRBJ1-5,CASSPRGGLRDQPQHF,TGTGCCAGCAGTCCCCGGGGAGGGCTCAGGGATCAGCCCCAGCATTTT
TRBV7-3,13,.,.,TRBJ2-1,CASSLRGGNEQFF,TGTGCCAGCAGCTTAAGGGGCGGAAATGAGCAGTTCTTC
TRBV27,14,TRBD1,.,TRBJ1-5,CASSLGQGAQPQHF,TGTGCCAGCAGCCTAGGACAGGGGGCACAGCCCCAGCATTTT
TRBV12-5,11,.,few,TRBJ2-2,CASGSPGELFF,TGTGCTAGTGGTAGCCCCGGGGAGCTGTTTTTT